A single T cell receptor (beta chain) is shown here with its context. This CDR3 spans 16 amino acids. Trimming left V 0 bases short and J 7 bases short, with 13 bases between. Per germline, CDR1 SGHTA and CDR2 FQGNSA. The assay was immunoSEQ multiplex PCR, and TCRdb's table has in-frame clones only and misses some. The sample lists over 100,000 clones, 70% to 90% occurring once. This specimen comes from a study of T cell responses to AZD1222 COVID-19 vaccine. The chain combines TRBV7-2 with TRBJ1-6; no definite D call. Sequenced here: peripheral blood, sampled on day 0 of AZD1222 vaccination. The TCR comes from an adult in good health. In DNA, the CDR3 is TGTGCCAGCAGCTTAGCCCCCCCCCTCTTGAATTCACCCCTCCACTTT. Its translation is CASSLAPPLLNSPLHF.